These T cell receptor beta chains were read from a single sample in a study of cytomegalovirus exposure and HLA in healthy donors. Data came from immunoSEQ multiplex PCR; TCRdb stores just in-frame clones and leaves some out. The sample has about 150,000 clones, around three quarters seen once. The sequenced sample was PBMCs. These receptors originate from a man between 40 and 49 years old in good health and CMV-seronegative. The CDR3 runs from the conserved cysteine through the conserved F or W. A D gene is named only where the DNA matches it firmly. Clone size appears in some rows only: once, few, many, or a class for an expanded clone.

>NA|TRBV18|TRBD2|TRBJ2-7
CASSPALAENREQYF
TGTGCCAGCTCACCAGCGCTAGCGGAGAACCGCGAGCAGTACTTC
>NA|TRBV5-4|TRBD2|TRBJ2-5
CASSLPAGGLETQYF
TGTGCCAGCAGCTTGCCGGCGGGGGGGCTGGAGACCCAGTACTTC
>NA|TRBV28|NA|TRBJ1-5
CASIGEVDNQPQHF
TGTGCCAGCATAGGGGAAGTTGACAATCAGCCCCAGCATTTT
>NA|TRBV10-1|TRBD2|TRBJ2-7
CASSGLAGGFYEQYF
TGCGCCAGCTCGGGACTAGCGGGAGGTTTCTACGAGCAGTACTTC
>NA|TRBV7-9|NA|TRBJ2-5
CSSSYRDGGPGETQYF
TGTTCCAGCAGCTATAGGGATGGGGGCCCGGGAGAGACCCAGTACTTC
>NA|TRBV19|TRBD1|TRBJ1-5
CASSIRDRDVSNQPQHF
TGTGCCAGTAGTATACGGGACAGGGATGTAAGCAATCAGCCCCAGCATTTT
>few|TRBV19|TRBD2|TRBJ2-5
CASSSGLAGETQYF
TGTGCCAGTAGTTCTGGACTAGCCGGCGAGACCCAGTACTTC
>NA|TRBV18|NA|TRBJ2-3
CASSPTTDTQYF
TGTGCCAGCTCACCAACAACAGATACGCAGTATTTT
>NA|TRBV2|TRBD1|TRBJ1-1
CASSVSGGNTEAFF
TGTGCCAGCAGTGTATCAGGGGGGAACACTGAAGCTTTCTTT
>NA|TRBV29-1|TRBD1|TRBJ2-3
CSVGTGKVSTDTQYF
TGCAGCGTTGGGACAGGGAAGGTCAGCACAGATACGCAGTATTTT
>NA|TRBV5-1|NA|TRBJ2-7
CASSLAYSAYEQYF
TGCGCCAGCAGCTTGGCCTACAGTGCCTACGAGCAGTACTTC
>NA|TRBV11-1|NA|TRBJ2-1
CASSQPGLYNEQFF
TGTGCCAGCAGCCAACCGGGACTGTACAATGAGCAGTTCTTC
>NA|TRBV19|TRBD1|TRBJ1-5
CASSLGRAGGRGNQPQHF
TGTGCCAGTAGCTTAGGAAGGGCAGGGGGACGGGGCAATCAGCCCCAGCATTTT
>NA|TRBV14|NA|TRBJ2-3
CASSPEGGGTDTQYF
TGTGCCAGCAGTCCCGAGGGGGGGGGCACAGATACGCAGTATTTT